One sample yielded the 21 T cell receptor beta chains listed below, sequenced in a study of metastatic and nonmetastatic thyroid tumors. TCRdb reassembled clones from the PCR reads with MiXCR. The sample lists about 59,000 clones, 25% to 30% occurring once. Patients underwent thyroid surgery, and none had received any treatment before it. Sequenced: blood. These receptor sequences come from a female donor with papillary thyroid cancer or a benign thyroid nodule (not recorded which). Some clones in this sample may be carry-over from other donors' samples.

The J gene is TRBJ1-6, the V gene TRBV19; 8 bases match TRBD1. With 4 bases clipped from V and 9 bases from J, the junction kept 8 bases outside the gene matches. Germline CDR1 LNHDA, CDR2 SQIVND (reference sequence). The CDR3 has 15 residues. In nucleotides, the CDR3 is TGTGCCAGTAGTAAACCGGGACAGGCGAGTTCACCCCTCCACTTT. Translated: CASSKPGQASSPLHF.

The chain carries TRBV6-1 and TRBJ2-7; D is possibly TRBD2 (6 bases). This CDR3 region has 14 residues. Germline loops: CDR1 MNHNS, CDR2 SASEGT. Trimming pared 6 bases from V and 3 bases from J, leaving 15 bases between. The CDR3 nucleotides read TGTGCCAGCAGCTCAGGGACTTTCCGCTACGAGCAGTACTTC. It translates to CASSSGTFRYEQYF.

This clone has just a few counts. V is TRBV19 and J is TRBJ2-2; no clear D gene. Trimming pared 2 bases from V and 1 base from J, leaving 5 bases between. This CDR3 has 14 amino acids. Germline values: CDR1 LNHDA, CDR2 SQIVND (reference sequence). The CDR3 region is CASSITKNTGELFF. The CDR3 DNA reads TGTGCCAGTAGTATAACTAAGAACACCGGGGAGCTGTTTTTT.

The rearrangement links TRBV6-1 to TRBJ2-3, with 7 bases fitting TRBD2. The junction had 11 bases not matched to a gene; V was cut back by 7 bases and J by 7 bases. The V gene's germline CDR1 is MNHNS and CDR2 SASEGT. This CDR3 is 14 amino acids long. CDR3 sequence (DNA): TGTGCCAGCACGGGGGGAGGGGCAGGTAATACGCAGTATTTT. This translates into CASTGGGAGNTQYF.

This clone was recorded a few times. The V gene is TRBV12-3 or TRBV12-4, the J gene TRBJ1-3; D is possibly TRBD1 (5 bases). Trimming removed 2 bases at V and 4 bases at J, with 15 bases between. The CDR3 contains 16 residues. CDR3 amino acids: CASSLQGSGSGNTIYF. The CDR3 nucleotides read TGTGCCAGCAGTTTACAGGGATCTGGCTCGGGAAACACCATATATTTT.

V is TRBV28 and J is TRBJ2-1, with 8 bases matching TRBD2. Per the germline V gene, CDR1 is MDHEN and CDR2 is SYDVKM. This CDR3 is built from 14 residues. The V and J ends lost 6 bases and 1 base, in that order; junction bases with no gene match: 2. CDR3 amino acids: CASSREGSYNEQFF. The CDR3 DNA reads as TGTGCCAGCAGCCGGGAGGGATCCTACAATGAGCAGTTCTTC.

In nucleotides, the CDR3 is TGTGCCAGCAGCCTCGCCGGGACAGTCTCTGGAAACACCATATATTTT. Encoded protein: CASSLAGTVSGNTIYF. V is TRBV4-2 and J is TRBJ1-3; TRBD1 matches at 7 bases. The V and J ends lost 4 bases and 0 bases, in that order; junction bases with no gene match: 6. The CDR3 covers 16 residues. Germline lookup yields CDR1 LGHNA and CDR2 YNFKEQ.

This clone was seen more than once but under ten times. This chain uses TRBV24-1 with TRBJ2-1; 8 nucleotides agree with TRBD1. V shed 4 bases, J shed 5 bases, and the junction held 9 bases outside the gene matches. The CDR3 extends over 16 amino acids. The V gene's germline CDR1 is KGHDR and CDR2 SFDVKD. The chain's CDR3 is CATSDPTGAINNEQFF. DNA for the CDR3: TGTGCCACCAGTGACCCGACAGGGGCCATAAACAATGAGCAGTTCTTC.

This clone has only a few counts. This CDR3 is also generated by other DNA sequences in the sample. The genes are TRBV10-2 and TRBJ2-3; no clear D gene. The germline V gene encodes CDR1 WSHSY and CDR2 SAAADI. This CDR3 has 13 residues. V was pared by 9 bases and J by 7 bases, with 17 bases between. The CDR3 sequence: CASSNGARNTQYF. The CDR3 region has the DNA TGCGCCAGTAGCAATGGTGCCAGAAATACGCAGTATTTT.

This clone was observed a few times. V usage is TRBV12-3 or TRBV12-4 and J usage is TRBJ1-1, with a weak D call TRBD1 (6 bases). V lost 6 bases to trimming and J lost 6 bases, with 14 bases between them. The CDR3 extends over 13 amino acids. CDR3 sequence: CASRPTGYPEAFF. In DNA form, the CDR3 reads TGTGCCAGCAGACCCACAGGGTACCCTGAAGCTTTCTTT.

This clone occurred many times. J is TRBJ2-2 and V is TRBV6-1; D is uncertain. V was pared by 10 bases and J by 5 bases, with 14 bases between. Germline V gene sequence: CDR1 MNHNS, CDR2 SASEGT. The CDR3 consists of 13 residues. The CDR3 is CANLLRATGELFF. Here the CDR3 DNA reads TGTGCCAACCTCTTAAGGGCGACCGGGGAGCTGTTTTTT.

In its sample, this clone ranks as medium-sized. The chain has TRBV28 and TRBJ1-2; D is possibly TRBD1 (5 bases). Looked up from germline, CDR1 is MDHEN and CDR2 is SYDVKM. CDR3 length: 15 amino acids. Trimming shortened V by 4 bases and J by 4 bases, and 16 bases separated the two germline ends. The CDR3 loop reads CASSSYSGTRYGYTF. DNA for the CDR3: TGTGCCAGCAGTTCCTATTCCGGGACGCGCTATGGCTACACCTTC.

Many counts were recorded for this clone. CDR3 sequence: CASSDQGVAETGELFF. For the CDR3, the DNA is TGTGCCAGCAGTGACCAGGGGGTAGCAGAAACCGGGGAGCTGTTTTTT. This chain joins TRBV6-1 and TRBJ2-2; 7 bases line up with TRBD1. Germline assignment: CDR1 MNHNS and CDR2 SASEGT. Trimming cost V 3 bases and J 5 bases; bases outside gene matches: 9. CDR3 length: 16 amino acids.

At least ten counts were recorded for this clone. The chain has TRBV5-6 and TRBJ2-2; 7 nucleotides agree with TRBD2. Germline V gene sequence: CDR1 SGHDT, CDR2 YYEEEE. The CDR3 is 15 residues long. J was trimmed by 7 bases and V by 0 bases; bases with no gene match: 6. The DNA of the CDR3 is TGTGCCAGCAGCTTGGTCGGGAGGAGGGACGGGGAGCTGTTTTTT. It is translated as CASSLVGRRDGELFF.

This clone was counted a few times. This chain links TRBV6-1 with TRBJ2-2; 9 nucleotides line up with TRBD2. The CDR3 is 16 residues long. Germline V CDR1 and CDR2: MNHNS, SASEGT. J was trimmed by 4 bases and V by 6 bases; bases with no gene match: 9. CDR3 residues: CASRRTVAGATGELFF. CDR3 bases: TGTGCCAGCAGACGCACCGTAGCGGGAGCCACCGGGGAGCTGTTTTTT.

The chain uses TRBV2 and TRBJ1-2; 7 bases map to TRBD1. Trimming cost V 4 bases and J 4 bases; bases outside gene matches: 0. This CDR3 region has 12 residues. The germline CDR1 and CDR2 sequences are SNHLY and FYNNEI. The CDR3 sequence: CASSAGGYGYTF. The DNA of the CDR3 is TGTGCCAGCAGTGCAGGGGGCTATGGCTACACCTTC.

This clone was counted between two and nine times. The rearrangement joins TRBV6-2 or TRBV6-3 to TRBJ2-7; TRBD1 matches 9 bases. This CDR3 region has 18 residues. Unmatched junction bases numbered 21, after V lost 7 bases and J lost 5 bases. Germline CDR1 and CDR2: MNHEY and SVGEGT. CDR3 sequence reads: CASMRGTGLKGPNDEQYF. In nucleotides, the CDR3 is TGTGCCAGCATGCGGGGGACAGGGTTAAAGGGGCCGAATGACGAGCAGTACTTC.

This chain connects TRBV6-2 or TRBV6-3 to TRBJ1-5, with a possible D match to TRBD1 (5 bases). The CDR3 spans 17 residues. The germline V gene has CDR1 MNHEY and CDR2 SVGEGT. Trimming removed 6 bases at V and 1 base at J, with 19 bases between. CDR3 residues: CASSPGTPRGSNQPQHF. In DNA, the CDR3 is TGTGCCAGCAGCCCTGGGACTCCGCGAGGGAGCAATCAGCCCCAGCATTTT.

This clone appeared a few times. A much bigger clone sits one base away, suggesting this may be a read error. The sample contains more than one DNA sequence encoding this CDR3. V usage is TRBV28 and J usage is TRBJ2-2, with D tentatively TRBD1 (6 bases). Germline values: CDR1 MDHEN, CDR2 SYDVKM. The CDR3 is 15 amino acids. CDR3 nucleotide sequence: TGTGCAAGCAGTCTCCGGGACACCAACACCGGGGAGCTGTTTTTT. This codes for CASSLRDTNTGELFF.

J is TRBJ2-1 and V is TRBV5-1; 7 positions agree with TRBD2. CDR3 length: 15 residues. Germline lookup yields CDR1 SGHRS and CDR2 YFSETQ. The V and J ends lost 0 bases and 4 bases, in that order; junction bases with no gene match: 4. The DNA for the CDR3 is TGCGCCAGCAGCTTGGGATCTAGCGGTTACAATGAGCAGTTCTTC. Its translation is CASSLGSSGYNEQFF.

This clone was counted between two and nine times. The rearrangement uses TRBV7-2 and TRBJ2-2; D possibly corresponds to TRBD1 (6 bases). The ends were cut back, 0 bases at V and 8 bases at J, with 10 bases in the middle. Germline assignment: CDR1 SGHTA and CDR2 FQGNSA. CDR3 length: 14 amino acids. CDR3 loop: CASSLATGSGELFF. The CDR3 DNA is TGTGCCAGCAGCTTAGCGACAGGTTCGGGGGAGCTGTTTTTT.